This T cell receptor beta chain was identified in a study of beta chain features in type 1 diabetes. Every isolated RNA sample was fully reverse transcribed, so sequencing captured expressed TCRB transcripts. The protocol was immunoSEQ multiplex PCR, while the TCRdb copy is restricted to in-frame clones and leaves out a portion. The sample yields over 120,000 clones, more than 9% seen once. All sorted populations exceeded 95% purity. Germline CDR1 reads SGHVS; CDR2 reads FQNEAQ. V was trimmed by 5 bases and J by 0 bases, leaving 11 bases between them. This CDR3 region has 15 residues. The clonotype originates from a man younger than 35 in good health. The chain links TRBV7-8 to TRBJ1-5; D is undetermined. The sequenced sample consisted of naive CD4+ T cells from blood. In nucleotides, the CDR3 is TGTGCCAGCAGCCCAAACACGTATAGCAATCAGCCCCAGCATTTT. Its translation is CASSPNTYSNQPQHF.